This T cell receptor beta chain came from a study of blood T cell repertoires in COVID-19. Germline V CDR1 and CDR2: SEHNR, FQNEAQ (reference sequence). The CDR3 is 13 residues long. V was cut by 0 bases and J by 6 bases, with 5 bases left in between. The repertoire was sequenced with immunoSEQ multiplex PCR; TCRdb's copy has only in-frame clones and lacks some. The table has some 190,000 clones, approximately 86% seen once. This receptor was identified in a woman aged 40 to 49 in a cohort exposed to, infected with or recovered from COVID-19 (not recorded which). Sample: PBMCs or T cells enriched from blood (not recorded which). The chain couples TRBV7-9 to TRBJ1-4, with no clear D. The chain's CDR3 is CASSLASDEKLFF. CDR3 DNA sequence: TGTGCCAGCAGCTTAGCTTCGGATGAAAAACTGTTTTTT.